The 11 T cell receptor beta chains given below trace back to one sample, sequenced in a study of T cell responses to AZD1222 COVID-19 vaccine. Measured with immunoSEQ multiplex PCR; TCRdb has only the in-frame clones, and not every one. The table has about 140,000 clones, 75% to 95% seen once; the top ten hold 2.5% to 3%. The source was peripheral blood, collected on day 0 of AZD1222 vaccination. These receptors originate from an adult in good health.

The V gene is TRBV5-1, the J gene TRBJ2-1, with D unresolved. Germline V gene sequence: CDR1 SGHRS, CDR2 YFSETQ. The germline V and J ends were trimmed by 0 bases and 3 bases, with 13 bases remaining between them. This CDR3 has 16 residues. In nucleotides, the CDR3 is TGCGCCAGCAGCTTGGTGGCGCTCCCGGTCTACAATGAGCAGTTCTTC. Encoded protein: CASSLVALPVYNEQFF. The full variable domain, completed using reference TRBV5-1 and TRBJ2-1, is KAGVTQTPRYLIKTRGQQVTLSCSPISGHRSVSWYQQTPGQGLQFLFEYFSETQRNKGNFPGRFSGRQFSNSRSEMNVSTLELGDSALYLCASSLVALPVYNEQFFGPGTRLTVL.

The chain recombines TRBV7-6 with TRBJ1-1; D remains unclear. The germline CDR1 and CDR2 sequences are SGHVS and FNYEAQ. V lost 5 bases and J 1 base, leaving 20 bases between the germline ends. This CDR3 has 17 amino acids. CDR3 sequence reads: CASSPLRDQGRNTEAFF. CDR3 in DNA: TGTGCCAGCAGCCCACTTCGGGATCAAGGGCGGAACACTGAAGCTTTCTTT.

In its sample, this clone was seen once. V is TRBV5-8 and J is TRBJ2-1; D gene unclear. Per the germline V gene, CDR1 is SGHTS and CDR2 is YDEGEE. Trimming left V 6 bases short and J 13 bases short, with 26 bases between. The CDR3 has 15 amino acids. CDR3: CASNYPDTNDLGQFF. The CDR3, as DNA: TGTGCCAGCAACTACCCAGATACCAATGATTTGGGTCAGTTCTTC.

The rearrangement uses TRBV5-1 and TRBJ2-5, with 11 bases fitting TRBD2. The germline V gene encodes CDR1 SGHRS and CDR2 YFSETQ. J lost 4 bases, V lost 7 bases, and 12 bases had no gene match. The CDR3 has 16 amino acids. This CDR3 is CASRIRLAGSGETQYF. The CDR3 coding sequence is TGCGCCAGCCGAATAAGACTAGCGGGGTCGGGAGAGACCCAGTACTTC.

This chain uses TRBV28 with TRBJ2-5; D call uncertain. The germline CDR1 and CDR2 sequences are MDHEN and SYDVKM. Trimming removed 2 bases at V and 2 bases at J, with 3 bases between. This CDR3 is built from 12 residues. The CDR3 region has the DNA TGTGCCAGCAGTTTAGCGCAAGAGACCCAGTACTTC. It codes for CASSLAQETQYF.

J is TRBJ1-4 and V is TRBV19; 9 bases fit TRBD1. There are 15 residues in the CDR3. With V trimmed by 10 bases and J by 3 bases, 9 bases remained unmatched. CDR1 is LNHDA and CDR2 is SQIVND in the germline V gene (reference sequence). This chain's CDR3 is CATKQGAGANEKLFF. The CDR3 region has the DNA TGTGCCACGAAACAGGGGGCAGGTGCTAATGAAAAACTGTTTTTT.

This clone was detected a few times. V gene TRBV2 combines with J gene TRBJ2-1; 12 bases agree with TRBD2. Trimming removed 6 bases from V and 10 bases from J; junction bases left unmatched: 4. The germline CDR1 and CDR2 sequences are SNHLY and FYNNEI. This CDR3 has 13 residues. The CDR3 protein is CASRLGTSGEQFF. The CDR3 DNA reads as TGTGCCAGCAGGCTTGGGACTAGCGGGGAGCAGTTCTTC. Combining the CDR3 with reference TRBV2 and TRBJ2-1 gives the whole variable domain EPEVTQTPSHQVTQMGQEVILRCVPISNHLYFYWYRQILGQKVEFLVSFYNNEISEKSEIFDDQFSVERPDGSNFTLKIRSTKLEDSAMYFCASRLGTSGEQFFGPGTRLTVL.

J is TRBJ2-3 and V is TRBV2, with a possible D match to TRBD1 (5 bases). With 7 bases removed from V and 2 bases from J, the gap between germline ends came to 13 bases. The CDR3 is 14 residues long. Germline CDR1 reads SNHLY; CDR2 reads FYNNEI. The CDR3 protein is CASKNRRYTDTQYF. In DNA, the CDR3 is TGTGCCAGCAAGAACAGGCGGTACACAGATACGCAGTATTTT.

V usage is TRBV2 and J usage is TRBJ1-6; D is ambiguous. CDR3 length equals 15 residues. The ends were cut back, 0 bases at V and 8 bases at J, with 11 bases in the middle. Per the germline V gene, CDR1 is SNHLY and CDR2 is FYNNEI. CDR3 DNA: TGTGCCAGCAGTGAAGCGTCCTGGGAATATTCACCCCTCCACTTT. Translating gives CASSEASWEYSPLHF.

The chain joins TRBV5-1 to TRBJ2-5; D not resolved. The CDR3 spans 13 residues. Per germline, CDR1 SGHRS and CDR2 YFSETQ. V was shortened by 2 bases and J by 2 bases, with 7 bases between the two germline ends. This CDR3 reads CASSLSAQETQYF. The CDR3 DNA reads as TGCGCCAGCAGCTTAAGTGCTCAAGAGACCCAGTACTTC.

Notes on this clone: Other DNA sequences within the sample encode an identical CDR3. The CDR3 sequence: CAWGQTNTEAFF. The CDR3 DNA follows: TGTGCCTGGGGCCAGACGAACACTGAAGCTTTCTTT. The V and J genes are TRBV30 and TRBJ1-1, with no clear D. Germline values: CDR1 GTSNPN, CDR2 SVGIG (reference sequence). The CDR3 has 12 residues. Trimming stripped 5 bases from V and 1 base from J, with 8 bases between.